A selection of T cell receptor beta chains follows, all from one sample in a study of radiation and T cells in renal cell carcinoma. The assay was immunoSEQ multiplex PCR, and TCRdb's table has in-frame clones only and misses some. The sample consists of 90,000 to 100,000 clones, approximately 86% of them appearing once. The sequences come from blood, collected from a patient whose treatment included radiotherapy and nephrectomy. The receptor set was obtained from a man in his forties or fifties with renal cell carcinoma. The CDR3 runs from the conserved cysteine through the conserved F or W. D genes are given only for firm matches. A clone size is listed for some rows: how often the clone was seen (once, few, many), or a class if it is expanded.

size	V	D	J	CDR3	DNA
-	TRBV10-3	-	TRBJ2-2	CAISDPARGGTGELFF	TGTGCCATCAGTGATCCCGCGCGGGGTGGCACCGGGGAGCTGTTTTTT
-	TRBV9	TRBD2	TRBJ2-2	CASSPLPSGGANTGELFF	TGTGCCAGCAGCCCCCTCCCAAGCGGGGGGGCGAACACCGGGGAGCTGTTTTTT
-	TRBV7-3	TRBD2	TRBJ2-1	CASSQRGEIGYEQFF	TGTGCCAGCAGCCAGCGGGGGGAAATCGGTTATGAGCAGTTCTTC
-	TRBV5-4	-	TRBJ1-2	CASSLPGQQRYGYTF	TGTGCCAGCAGCTTACCGGGACAACAACGTTATGGCTACACCTTC
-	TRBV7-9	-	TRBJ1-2	CASSLNLGWGGYTF	TGTGCCAGCAGCTTGAATCTAGGCTGGGGAGGCTACACCTTC
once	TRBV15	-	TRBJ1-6	CATSLGVNSPLHF	TGTGCCACCAGCCTAGGCGTGAATTCACCCCTCCACTTT
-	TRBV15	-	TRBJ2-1	CATSRDRGRGADEQFF	TGTGCCACCAGCAGAGATCGGGGCCGGGGGGCCGATGAGCAGTTCTTC
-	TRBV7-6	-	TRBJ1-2	CASSLVVGDVSF	TGTGCCAGCAGCTTAGTAGTAGGGGACGTTTCCTTC
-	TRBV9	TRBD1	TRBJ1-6	CASSVDTGDSPLHF	TGTGCCAGCAGCGTAGATACAGGGGACTCACCCCTCCACTTT
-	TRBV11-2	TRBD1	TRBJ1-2	CASSRTTGAGYTF	TGTGCCAGCAGCCGAACGACAGGGGCCGGCTACACCTTC
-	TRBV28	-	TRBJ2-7	CASSLGQNIYEQYF	TGTGCCAGCAGTTTAGGACAGAATATTTACGAGCAGTACTTC
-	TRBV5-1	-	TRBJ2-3	CASSSGSDTQYF	TGCGCCAGCAGCTCAGGGTCAGATACGCAGTATTTT
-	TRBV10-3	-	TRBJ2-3	CAISESTDYTDTQYF	TGTGCCATCAGTGAGTCGACAGACTACACAGATACGCAGTATTTT
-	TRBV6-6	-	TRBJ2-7	CAGSQDLAYEQYF	TGTGCCGGCTCCCAGGACCTTGCCTACGAGCAGTACTTC
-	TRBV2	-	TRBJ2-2	CASSDLLASTGELFF	TGTGCCAGCAGTGACTTGTTGGCCAGCACCGGGGAGCTGTTTTTT
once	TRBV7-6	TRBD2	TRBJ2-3	CASSLRLAGITDTQYF	TGTGCCAGCAGCTTAAGGCTAGCGGGGATCACAGATACGCAGTATTTT